This TCR beta chain came from a study of T cell responses to AZD1222 COVID-19 vaccine. Study-level points and caveats: Females made up more of the donors, who were largely white British, and clonal diversity may have come out too low. Only a handful of people who got AZD1222 tested seropositive at baseline. The study sampled repertoires only after the peak T cell response. Spike-spanning, vaccine-associated CD4 TCRs were dominant at 160-218 and 743-854.

TCRdb's table, derived via immunoSEQ multiplex PCR, lists solely in-frame clones and lacks some. The sample includes 100,000 or so clones, about 88% seen only once; the top ten take around 4%. Comments on this clone: Its antigen is unidentified.

V lost 4 bases, J lost 3 bases, and 14 bases lay in between. Germline CDR1 and CDR2: SGHRS and YFSETQ. The CDR3 contains 14 residues. The specimen was peripheral blood, collected on day 0 of AZD1222 vaccination. The chain employs TRBV5-1 and TRBJ2-7; TRBD1 might be the D (5 bases). The sequence was obtained from an adult in good health. CDR3: CASSAEDTLYEQYF. As DNA, the CDR3 is TGCGCCAGCAGCGCAGAGGACACTCTCTACGAGCAGTACTTC.